Given below is one TCR beta chain in context. This clone is a singleton in its sample. What antigen it recognizes has not been identified. Per-base quality was not reported, and no clone a single base away is much larger than it. These data come from a study of shared clonotypes between healthy human individuals (dated by TCRdb to 2020 to 2022). Context from the whole study: The cohort comprised a couple of women and three men aged 18 to 49 years. To estimate repertoire size and how much clonotype sharing occurs between individuals, the study deeply sequenced the blood TCR repertoires of five healthy adults. To increase sequencing depth and limit assay-specific biases, TCR repertoire library preparation and sequencing were carried out by different laboratories using diverse techniques. Leukapheresis yielded between about 0.94 and 9.5 billion PBMCs per donor.

Study-wide findings and limitations: Because the study included a small number of donors, the genetic and exposure-history diversity represented was limited. Based on pairwise subsampling, the degree of clonotype sharing among donors was expected to be affected by sequencing depth. Sampling was restricted to blood, and TCR repertoires in tissue are likely to differ from TCR repertoires in blood.

Healthy HIV-negative adults with no recently reported acute infections or vaccinations were included as donors. Only Caucasian adults living in Nashville, Tennessee, USA were represented among the donors. For unsorted samples, some 90 million PBMCs were counted and genomic DNA was extracted with the QIAamp DNA Blood Mini kit. Blood was obtained by leukapheresis, after which PBMCs were separated by Ficoll-Histopaque density gradient centrifugation and cryopreserved in liquid nitrogen vapor phase. TCR CDR3 regions were amplified from genomic DNA by multiplex PCR using the deep immunoSEQ assay. Genomic DNA extracted from each cell subset was distributed evenly over all wells of several immunoSEQ 96-well plates, and each plate served as one replicate. For unsorted PBMC, each replicate PCR was loaded with about 280 ng genomic DNA, equivalent to 25,000 to 35,000 T cell genomes. Genomic DNA from unsorted PBMC was sequenced over ten immunoSEQ deep assay plates. Purified libraries were quantified with a Qubit 3.0 fluorometer, sized on a Bioanalyzer 2100, and re-quantified with the KAPA Library Quantification kit. Every immunoSEQ 96-well plate was sequenced on a dedicated single-read 150-cycle Illumina NextSeq 550 flow cell. The authors' analysis ran thus. Because the immunoSEQ output included only junctional sequences and no quality scores, the filtering could not be the same as the filtering used for full-length reads. To assign V/J genes and CDR3, sequences were annotated against IMGT germline references using PyIR, a Python wrapper for IgBLAST v1.9. Any read was removed if the V/J assignment was weak (E-value above 1e-6), the CDR3 was missing, or the read contained stop codons, out-of-frame junctions, or ambiguous translated residues. A V3J clonotype was defined by an identical inferred V gene, J gene, and CDR3 amino acid sequence. The percentage overlap between two repertoires was calculated by dividing the number of shared unique clonotypes by the size of the smaller repertoire. Three approaches were used to assess repertoire richness: RTK rarefaction, the Chao1 estimator, and Recon v2.1 estimates of unobserved clonotypes. TCRdb provides this immuneACCESS table in a form limited to in-frame rearrangements. Some clones are lacking; in checked studies, under half of them reflect an unresolved V gene, and why the rest are absent is not known. V, J and clone size were drawn from that table, and D and trimming were deduced from the DNA. The sample table contains around 450,000 clones; only one count was recorded for roughly 80% of them. In total, the top ten clones hold roughly an eighth of the sample.

The CDR3 holds 16 amino acids from the cysteine to the phenylalanine. This entry keeps only the CDR3 DNA: 48 bases, framed from base 1. At the junction V is shortened by 0 bases and J by 5 bases; bases outside the gene matches: 4. In the germline V gene, CDR1 corresponds to LGHNT and CDR2 to FRNRAP. The chain is made from TRBV12-5 and TRBJ2-3, and 11 bases in between align with TRBD2. The specimen sequenced was PBMCs. This receptor was obtained from a woman in her forties in good health. Some clones in this sample may be carry-over from other donors' samples. The CDR3 has the sequence CASGLVTSGSVDTQYF. DNA sequence: TGTGCTAGTGGTTTGGTCACTAGCGGGAGTGTAGATACGCAGTATTTT.